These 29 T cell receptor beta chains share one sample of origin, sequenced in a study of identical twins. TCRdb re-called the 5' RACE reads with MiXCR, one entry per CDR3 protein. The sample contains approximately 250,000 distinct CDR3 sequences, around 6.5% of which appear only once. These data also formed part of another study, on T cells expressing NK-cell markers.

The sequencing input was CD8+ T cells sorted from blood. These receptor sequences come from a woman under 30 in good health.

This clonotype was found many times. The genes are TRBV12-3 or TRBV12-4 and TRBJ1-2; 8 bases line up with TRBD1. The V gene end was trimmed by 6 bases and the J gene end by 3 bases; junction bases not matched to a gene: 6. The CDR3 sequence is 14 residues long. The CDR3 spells CASRPTGVDYGYTF. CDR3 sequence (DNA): TGTGCCAGCAGACCGACAGGGGTGGACTATGGCTACACCTTC.

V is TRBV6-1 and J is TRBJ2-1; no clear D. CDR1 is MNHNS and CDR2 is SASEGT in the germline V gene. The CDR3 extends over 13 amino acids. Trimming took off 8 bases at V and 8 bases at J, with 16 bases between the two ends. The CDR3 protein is CASGRTSKDEQFF. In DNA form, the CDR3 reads TGTGCCAGCGGCAGAACGAGTAAGGATGAGCAGTTCTTC.

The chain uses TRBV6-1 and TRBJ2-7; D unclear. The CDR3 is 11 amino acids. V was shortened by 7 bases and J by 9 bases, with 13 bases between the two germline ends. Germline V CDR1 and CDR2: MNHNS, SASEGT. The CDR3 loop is CASNDTLVQYF. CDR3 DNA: TGTGCCAGCAACGATACGTTAGTGCAGTACTTC.

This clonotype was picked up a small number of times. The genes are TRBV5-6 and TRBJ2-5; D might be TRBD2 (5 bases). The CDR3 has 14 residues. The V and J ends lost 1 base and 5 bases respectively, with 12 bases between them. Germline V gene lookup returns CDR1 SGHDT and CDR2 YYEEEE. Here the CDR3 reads CASSLTSLGETQYF. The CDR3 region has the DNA TGTGCCAGCAGCTTGACTAGTCTGGGCGAGACCCAGTACTTC.

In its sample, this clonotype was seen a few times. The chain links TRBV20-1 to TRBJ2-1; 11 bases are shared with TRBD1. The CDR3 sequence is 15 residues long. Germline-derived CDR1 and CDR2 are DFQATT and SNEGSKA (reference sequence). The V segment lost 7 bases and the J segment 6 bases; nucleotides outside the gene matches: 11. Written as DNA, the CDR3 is TGCAGTGTCCCCGCCGGGACAGGGGGGCCCAATGAGCAGTTCTTC. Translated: CSVPAGTGGPNEQFF.

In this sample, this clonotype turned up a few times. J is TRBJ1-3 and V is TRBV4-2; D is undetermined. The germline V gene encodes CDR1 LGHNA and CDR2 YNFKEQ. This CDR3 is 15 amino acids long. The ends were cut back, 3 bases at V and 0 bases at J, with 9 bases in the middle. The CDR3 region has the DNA TGTGCCAGCAGCCAGCGCGAGGGCTCTGGAAACACCATATATTTT. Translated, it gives CASSQREGSGNTIYF.

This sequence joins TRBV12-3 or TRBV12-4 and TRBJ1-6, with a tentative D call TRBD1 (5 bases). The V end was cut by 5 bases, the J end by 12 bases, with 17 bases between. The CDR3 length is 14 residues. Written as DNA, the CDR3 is TGTGCCAGCAGTCCTGGGGAGGGGATGAGACCCCTCCACTTT. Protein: CASSPGEGMRPLHF.

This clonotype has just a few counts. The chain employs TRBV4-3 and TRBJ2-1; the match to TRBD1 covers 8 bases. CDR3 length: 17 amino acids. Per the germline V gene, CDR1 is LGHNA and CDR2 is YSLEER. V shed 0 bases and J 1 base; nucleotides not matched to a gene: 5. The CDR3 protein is CASSQDLTGGSYNEQFF. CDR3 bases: TGCGCCAGCAGCCAAGATTTAACAGGGGGTTCCTACAATGAGCAGTTCTTC.

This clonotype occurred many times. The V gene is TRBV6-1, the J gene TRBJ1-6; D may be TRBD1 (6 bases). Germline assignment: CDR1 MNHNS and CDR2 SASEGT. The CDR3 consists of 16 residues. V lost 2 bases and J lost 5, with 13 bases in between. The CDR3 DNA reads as TGTGCCAGCAGTGAATCGGGCGGACAGCATAATTCACCCCTCCACTTT. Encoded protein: CASSESGGQHNSPLHF.

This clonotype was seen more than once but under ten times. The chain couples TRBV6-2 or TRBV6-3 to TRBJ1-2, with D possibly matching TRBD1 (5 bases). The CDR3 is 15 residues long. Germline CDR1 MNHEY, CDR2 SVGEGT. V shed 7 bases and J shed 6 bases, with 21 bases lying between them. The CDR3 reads CASTYLGGGKDGYTF. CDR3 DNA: TGTGCCAGCACCTACCTTGGGGGAGGTAAGGATGGCTACACCTTC.

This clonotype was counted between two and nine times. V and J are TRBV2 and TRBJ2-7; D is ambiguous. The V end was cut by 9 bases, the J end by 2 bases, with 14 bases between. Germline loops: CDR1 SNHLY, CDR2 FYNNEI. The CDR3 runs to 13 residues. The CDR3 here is CASRDSNAYEQYF. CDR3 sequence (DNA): TGTGCCAGTAGAGATTCGAACGCCTACGAGCAGTACTTC.

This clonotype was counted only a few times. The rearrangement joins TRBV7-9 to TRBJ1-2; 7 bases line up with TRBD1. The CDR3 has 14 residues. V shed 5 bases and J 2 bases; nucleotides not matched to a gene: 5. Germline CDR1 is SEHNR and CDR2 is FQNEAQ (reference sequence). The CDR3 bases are TGTGCCAGCAGCCTGGGACAGCAAAACTATGGCTACACCTTC. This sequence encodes CASSLGQQNYGYTF.

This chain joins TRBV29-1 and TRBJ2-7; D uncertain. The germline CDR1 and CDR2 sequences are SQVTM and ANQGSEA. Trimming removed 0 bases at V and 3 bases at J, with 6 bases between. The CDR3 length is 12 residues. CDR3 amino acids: CSVEDPGYEQYF. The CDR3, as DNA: TGCAGCGTTGAAGATCCCGGCTACGAGCAGTACTTC.

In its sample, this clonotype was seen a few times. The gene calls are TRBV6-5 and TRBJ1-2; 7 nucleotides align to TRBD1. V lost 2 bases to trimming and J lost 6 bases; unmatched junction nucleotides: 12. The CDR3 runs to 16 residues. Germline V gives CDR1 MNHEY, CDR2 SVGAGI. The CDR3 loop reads CASSYVLRQGTDGYTF. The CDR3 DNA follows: TGTGCCAGCAGTTACGTTCTGAGACAGGGAACGGATGGCTACACCTTC.

The CDR3 DNA follows: TGTGCCAGCTCACCACCGCACATAGGAGACGAGCAGTACTTC. Residues: CASSPPHIGDEQYF. The gene calls are TRBV18 and TRBJ2-7; D is uncertain. Germline V gene data show CDR1 as KGHSH and CDR2 as LQKENI. V lost 0 bases to trimming and J lost 5 bases, with 11 bases between them. The CDR3 is 14 amino acids.

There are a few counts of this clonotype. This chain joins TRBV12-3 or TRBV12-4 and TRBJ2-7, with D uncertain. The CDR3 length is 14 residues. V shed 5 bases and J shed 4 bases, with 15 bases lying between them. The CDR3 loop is CASSAPGRGYEQYF. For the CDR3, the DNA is TGTGCCAGCAGTGCCCCAGGTCGTGGGTACGAGCAGTACTTC.

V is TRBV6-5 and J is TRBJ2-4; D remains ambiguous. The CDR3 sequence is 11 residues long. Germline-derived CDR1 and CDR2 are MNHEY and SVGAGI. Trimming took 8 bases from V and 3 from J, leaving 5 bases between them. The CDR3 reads CASEDKNIQYF. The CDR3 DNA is TGTGCCAGCGAGGACAAAAACATTCAGTACTTC.

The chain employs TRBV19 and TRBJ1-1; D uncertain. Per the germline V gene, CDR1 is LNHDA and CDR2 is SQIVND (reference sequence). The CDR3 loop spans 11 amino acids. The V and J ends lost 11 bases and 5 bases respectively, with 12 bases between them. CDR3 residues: CAGKTGTEAFF. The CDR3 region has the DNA TGTGCCGGTAAGACGGGAACTGAAGCTTTCTTT.

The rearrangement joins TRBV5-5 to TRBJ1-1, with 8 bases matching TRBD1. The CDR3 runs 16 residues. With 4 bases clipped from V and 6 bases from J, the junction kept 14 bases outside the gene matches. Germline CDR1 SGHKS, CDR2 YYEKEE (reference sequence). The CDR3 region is CASSLGQGIKMAEAFF. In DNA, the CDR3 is TGTGCCAGCAGCCTCGGACAGGGTATCAAGATGGCTGAAGCTTTCTTT.

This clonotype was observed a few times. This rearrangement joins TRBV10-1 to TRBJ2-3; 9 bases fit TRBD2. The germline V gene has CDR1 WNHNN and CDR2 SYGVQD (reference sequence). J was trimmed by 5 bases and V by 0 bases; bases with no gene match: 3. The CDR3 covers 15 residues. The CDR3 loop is CASSESKLAGDTQYF. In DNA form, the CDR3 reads TGCGCCAGCAGTGAGTCGAAACTAGCGGGAGATACGCAGTATTTT.

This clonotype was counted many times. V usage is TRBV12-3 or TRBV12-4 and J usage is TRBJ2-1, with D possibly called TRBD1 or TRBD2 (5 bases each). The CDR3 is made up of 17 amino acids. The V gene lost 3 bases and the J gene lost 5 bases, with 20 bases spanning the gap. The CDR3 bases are TGTGCCAGCAGTTTTCAAATCGAGGGGCTAGAAGACAATGAGCAGTTCTTC. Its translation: CASSFQIEGLEDNEQFF.

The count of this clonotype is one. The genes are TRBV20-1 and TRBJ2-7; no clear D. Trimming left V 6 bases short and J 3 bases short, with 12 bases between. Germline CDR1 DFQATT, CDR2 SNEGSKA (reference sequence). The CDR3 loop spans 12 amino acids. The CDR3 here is CSAPSRGYEQYF. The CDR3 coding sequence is TGCAGTGCCCCTTCGCGAGGCTACGAGCAGTACTTC.

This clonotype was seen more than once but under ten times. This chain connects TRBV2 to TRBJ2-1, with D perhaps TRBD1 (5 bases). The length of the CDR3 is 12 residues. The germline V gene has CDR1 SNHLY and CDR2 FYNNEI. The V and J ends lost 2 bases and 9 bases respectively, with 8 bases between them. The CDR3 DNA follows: TGTGCCAGCAGTGAACAGGGAATTGAGCAGTTCTTC. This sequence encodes CASSEQGIEQFF. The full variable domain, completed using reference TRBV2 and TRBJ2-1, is EPEVTQTPSHQVTQMGQEVILRCVPISNHLYFYWYRQILGQKVEFLVSFYNNEISEKSEIFDDQFSVERPDGSNFTLKIRSTKLEDSAMYFCASSEQGIEQFFGPGTRLTVL.

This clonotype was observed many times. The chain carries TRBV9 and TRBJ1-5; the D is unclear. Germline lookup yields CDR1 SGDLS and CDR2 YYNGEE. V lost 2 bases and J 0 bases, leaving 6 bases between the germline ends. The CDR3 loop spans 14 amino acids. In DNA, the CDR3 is TGTGCCAGCAGCGTCGGGAATAGCAATCAGCCCCAGCATTTT. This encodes CASSVGNSNQPQHF.

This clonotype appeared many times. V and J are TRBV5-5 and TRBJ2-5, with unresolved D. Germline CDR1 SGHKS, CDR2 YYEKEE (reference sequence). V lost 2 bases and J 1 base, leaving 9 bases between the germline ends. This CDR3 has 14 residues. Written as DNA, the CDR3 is TGTGCCAGCAGCTTAAAATTGTTCCAAGAGACCCAGTACTTC. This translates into CASSLKLFQETQYF.

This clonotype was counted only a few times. This CDR3 is CASSQDTQRGMGRYEQYF. Written as DNA, the CDR3 is TGTGCCAGCAGCCAAGATACACAACGGGGGATGGGTAGATACGAGCAGTACTTC. The V and J genes are TRBV3-1 and TRBJ2-7, with D possibly being TRBD2 (6 bases). Germline lookup yields CDR1 LGHDT and CDR2 YNNKEL (reference sequence). V lost 0 bases to trimming and J lost 4 bases, with 22 bases between them. The CDR3 is 18 residues long.

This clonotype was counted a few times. This chain's CDR3 is CASSFGANQETQYF. CDR3 sequence (DNA): TGTGCCAGCAGCTTTGGGGCGAACCAAGAGACCCAGTACTTC. The V and J genes are TRBV7-9 and TRBJ2-5, with a possible D match to TRBD1 (5 bases). Germline V gene lookup returns CDR1 SEHNR and CDR2 FQNEAQ (reference sequence). V was pared by 3 bases and J by 0 bases, with 8 bases between. The CDR3 totals 14 residues.

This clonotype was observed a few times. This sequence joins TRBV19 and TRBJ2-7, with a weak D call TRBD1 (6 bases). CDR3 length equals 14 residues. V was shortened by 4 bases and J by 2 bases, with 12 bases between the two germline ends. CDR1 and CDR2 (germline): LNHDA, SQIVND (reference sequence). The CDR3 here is CASSTGELPYEQYF. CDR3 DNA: TGTGCCAGTAGTACAGGGGAACTACCCTACGAGCAGTACTTC.

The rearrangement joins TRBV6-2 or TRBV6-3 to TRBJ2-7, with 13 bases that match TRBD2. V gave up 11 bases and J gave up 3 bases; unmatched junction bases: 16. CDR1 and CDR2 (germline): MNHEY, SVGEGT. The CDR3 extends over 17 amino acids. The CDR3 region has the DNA TGTGCCGCATCTGTCCCCCGGACTAGCGGGAGCCTCTACGAGCAGTACTTC. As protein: CAASVPRTSGSLYEQYF.